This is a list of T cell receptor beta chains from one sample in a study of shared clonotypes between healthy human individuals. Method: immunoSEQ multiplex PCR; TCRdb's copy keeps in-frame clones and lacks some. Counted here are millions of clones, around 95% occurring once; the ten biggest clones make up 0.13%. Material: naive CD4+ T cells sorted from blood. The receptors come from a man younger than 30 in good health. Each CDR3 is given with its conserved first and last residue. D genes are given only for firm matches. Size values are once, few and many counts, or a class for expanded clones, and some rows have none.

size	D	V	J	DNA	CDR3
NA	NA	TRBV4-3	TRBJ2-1	TGCGCCAGCAGCCAAGGTCTAGGGAGCTCCTACAATGAGCAGTTCTTC	CASSQGLGSSYNEQFF
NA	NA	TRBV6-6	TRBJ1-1	TGTGCCAGCAGTTACCCTCCGCAGAACACTGAAGCTTTCTTT	CASSYPPQNTEAFF
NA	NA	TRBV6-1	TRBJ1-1	TGTGCCAGCAGTGAAAGGCGGGCCACTGAAGCTTTCTTT	CASSERRATEAFF
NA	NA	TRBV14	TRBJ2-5	TGTGCCAGCAGCCAAGCGAGAGAGACCCAGTACTTC	CASSQARETQYF
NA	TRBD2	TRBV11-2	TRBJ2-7	TGTGCCAGCAGCCGGCTAGCGGGGACCTACGAGCAGTACTTC	CASSRLAGTYEQYF
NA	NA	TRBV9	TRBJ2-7	TGTGCCAGCAGCCCCTCCCAGTTCTACGAGCAGTACTTC	CASSPSQFYEQYF
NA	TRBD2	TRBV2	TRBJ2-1	TGTGCCGGCACCCGGGACTACTCCTACAATGAGCAGTTCTTC	CAGTRDYSYNEQFF
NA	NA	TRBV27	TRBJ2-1	TGTGCCAGCAGTTTAAGATCCCAGGGTGTAGGAATTTACAATGAGCAGTTCTTC	CASSLRSQGVGIYNEQFF
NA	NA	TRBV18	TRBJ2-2	TGTGCCAGCTCATCAGGACACACCGGGGAGCTGTTTTTT	CASSSGHTGELFF
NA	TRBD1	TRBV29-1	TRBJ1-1	TGCAGCGCGACTCGAGGGACAGCGAACACTGAAGCTTTCTTT	CSATRGTANTEAFF
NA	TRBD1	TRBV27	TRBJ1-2	TGTGCCAGCAGTGTGACAGGGGACTATGGCTACACCTTC	CASSVTGDYGYTF
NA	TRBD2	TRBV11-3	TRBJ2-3	TGTGCCAGCAGCTTAGGCGGGACTAGCGGGAGAGACACAGATACGCAGTATTTT	CASSLGGTSGRDTDTQYF
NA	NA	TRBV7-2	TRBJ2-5	TGTGCCAGCAGCTTAGTCTGGGTGGGGGAGACCCAGTACTTC	CASSLVWVGETQYF
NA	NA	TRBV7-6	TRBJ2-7	TGTGCCAGCAGCAACCAGGGGCGCGAGCAGTACTTC	CASSNQGREQYF
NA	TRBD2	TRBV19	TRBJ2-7	TGTGCCAGTAGTATGGGACTAGCGGGAGGTTACGAGCAGTACTTC	CASSMGLAGGYEQYF
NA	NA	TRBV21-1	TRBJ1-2	TGTGCCAGCAGCATACGTATGAGGGCTAACTATGGCTACACCTTC	CASSIRMRANYGYTF
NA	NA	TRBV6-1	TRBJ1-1	TGTGCCAGCAGTCCTTGGACGGATGGGGACACTGAAGCTTTCTTT	CASSPWTDGDTEAFF
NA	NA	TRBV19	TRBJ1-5	TGTGCCACCAGGACAGTTTGGGGCAATCAGCCCCAGCATTTT	CATRTVWGNQPQHF
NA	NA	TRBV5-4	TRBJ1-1	TGTGCCAGCAGCTTGTATCGGGGGGCTCTCTCGAACACTGAAGCTTTCTTT	CASSLYRGALSNTEAFF
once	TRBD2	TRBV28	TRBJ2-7	TGTGCCAGCAGCGACTTGACTAGCTCGCCCTACGAGCAGTACTTC	CASSDLTSSPYEQYF
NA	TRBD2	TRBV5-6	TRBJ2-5	TGTGCCAGCAGTACCTTGCGGGGGGGCCTCGAAGAGACCCAGTACTTC	CASSTLRGGLEETQYF
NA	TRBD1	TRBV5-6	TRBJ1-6	TGTGCCAGCAGCCCTGGGACAGGGTTGTATAATTCACCCCTCCACTTT	CASSPGTGLYNSPLHF
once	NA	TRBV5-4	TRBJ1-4	TGTGCCAGCAGCTTGAATACAGAGTCGAAACTGTTTTTT	CASSLNTESKLFF
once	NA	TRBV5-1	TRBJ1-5	TGCGCCAGCAGCCTGGACCCTCACGGGAATCAGCCCCAGCATTTT	CASSLDPHGNQPQHF
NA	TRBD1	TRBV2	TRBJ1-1	TGTGCCAGCCGTGGGACAGGGGGCATGAACACTGAAGCTTTCTTT	CASRGTGGMNTEAFF
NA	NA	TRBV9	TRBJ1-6	TGTGCCAGCAGCGTAGAGGGCAGCGGTAATTCACCCCTCCACTTT	CASSVEGSGNSPLHF
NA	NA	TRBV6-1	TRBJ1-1	TGTGCCAGCAGTGGGGAAGGGGGTTTTAGGAACACTGAAGCTTTCTTT	CASSGEGGFRNTEAFF
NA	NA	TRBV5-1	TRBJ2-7	TGCGCCAGTCATGAGGGGGGGTCAACCCACGAGCAGTACTTC	CASHEGGSTHEQYF
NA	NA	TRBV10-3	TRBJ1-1	TGTGCCAGTATACAGGGTCGAGGATGGAACACTGAAGCTTTCTTT	CASIQGRGWNTEAFF
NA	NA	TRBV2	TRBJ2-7	TGTGCCAGCAGTATGAGAGGGGAGGCCTACGAGCAGTACTTC	CASSMRGEAYEQYF
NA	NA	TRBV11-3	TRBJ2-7	TGTGCCAGCAGCGAAGACGGTTCAAGCTCCTACGAGCAGTACTTC	CASSEDGSSSYEQYF
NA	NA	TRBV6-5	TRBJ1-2	TGTGCCAGCAGGCCCCCAGCGGGCTATGGCTACACCTTC	CASRPPAGYGYTF
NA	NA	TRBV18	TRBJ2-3	TGTGCCAGCTCACCTCGCACAGATACGCAGTATTTT	CASSPRTDTQYF
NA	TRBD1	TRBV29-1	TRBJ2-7	TGCAGCGTTGAATCGGGGACAGGGGGGGACGAGCAGTACTTC	CSVESGTGGDEQYF
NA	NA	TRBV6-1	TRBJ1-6	TGTGCCAGCAGGCAGGGGTTAGGCTCACCCCTCCACTTT	CASRQGLGSPLHF
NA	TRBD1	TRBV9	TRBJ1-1	TGTGCCAGCAGTGCCTCCGGGACAGGGATGAACACTGAAGCTTTCTTT	CASSASGTGMNTEAFF
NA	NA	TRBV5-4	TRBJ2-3	TGTGCCAGCAGCCCTGGGCCAGGTTACCTCACAGATACGCAGTATTTT	CASSPGPGYLTDTQYF
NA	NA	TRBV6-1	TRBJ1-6	TGTGCCAGCAGTGCCTCAGGAGGTGGTTCACCCCTCCACTTT	CASSASGGGSPLHF
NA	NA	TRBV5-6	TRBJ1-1	TGTGCCAGCAGCCACGGGCGGATGAACACTGAAGCTTTCTTT	CASSHGRMNTEAFF
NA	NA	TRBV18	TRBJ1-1	TGTGCCAGCTCATGGGACAACACTGAAGCTTTCTTT	CASSWDNTEAFF
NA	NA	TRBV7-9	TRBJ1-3	TGTGCCAGCAGCTTAGCCATTCGTTTCTTTACTGGAAACACCATATATTTT	CASSLAIRFFTGNTIYF
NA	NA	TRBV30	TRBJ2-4	TGTGCCTGGAGTCAGGGGGGCCTAGCCAAAAACATTCAGTACTTC	CAWSQGGLAKNIQYF
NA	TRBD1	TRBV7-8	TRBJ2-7	TGTGCCAGCAGTACCGGGACAGGGTCTGGCGAGCAGTACTTC	CASSTGTGSGEQYF
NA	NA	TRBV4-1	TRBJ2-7	TGCGCCAGCAGCCAACTCGGATCCTACGAGCAGTACTTC	CASSQLGSYEQYF
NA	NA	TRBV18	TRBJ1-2	TGTGCCAGCTCACCACCCCTAGGAGGCTACACCTTC	CASSPPLGGYTF
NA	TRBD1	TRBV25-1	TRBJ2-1	TGTGCCACCCTAGGGGACAGGGGGTACAATGAGCAGTTCTTC	CATLGDRGYNEQFF
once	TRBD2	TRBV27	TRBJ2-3	TGTGCCAGCAGTTTGCCCCCTCGACTAGCGGGAAACACAGATACGCAGTATTTT	CASSLPPRLAGNTDTQYF
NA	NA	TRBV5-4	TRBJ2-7	TGTGCCAGCAGCCGCAGGGGCTCCTACGAGCAGTACTTC	CASSRRGSYEQYF
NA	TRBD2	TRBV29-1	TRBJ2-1	TGCAGCGTTGCCCGGTTTGGGACTAGCGGGGGCACTTCCTACAATGAGCAGTTCTTC	CSVARFGTSGGTSYNEQFF
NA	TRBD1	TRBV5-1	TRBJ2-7	TGCGCCAGCAGCTTGTCCGGGACAGGGGGCATAGAGCAGTACTTC	CASSLSGTGGIEQYF
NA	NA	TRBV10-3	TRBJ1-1	TGTGCCATCAGCCACGGGTACACTGAAGCTTTCTTT	CAISHGYTEAFF
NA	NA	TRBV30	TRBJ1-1	TGTGCCTGGAGTGGGGACCGCCCGGTCACTGAAGCTTTCTTT	CAWSGDRPVTEAFF
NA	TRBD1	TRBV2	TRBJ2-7	TGTGCCAGCTTCCCTTATGGACAGGGTGACGAGCAGTACTTC	CASFPYGQGDEQYF
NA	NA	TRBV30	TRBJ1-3	TGTGCCTGGAGTCCCGAGTGGAACTCTGGAAACACCATATATTTT	CAWSPEWNSGNTIYF
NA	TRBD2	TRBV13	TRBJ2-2	TGTGCCAGCAGCCAACTACCGGGACTAGCTGTCCTGCATGAGAGCACCGGGGAGCTGTTTTTT	CASSQLPGLAVLHESTGELFF
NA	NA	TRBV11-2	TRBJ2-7	TGTGCCAGCAGTGCCCGGGCCCACTACGAGCAGTACTTC	CASSARAHYEQYF
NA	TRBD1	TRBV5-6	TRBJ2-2	TGTGCCAGCAGCTTGTGGGACAGGGCGGACGGGGAGCTGTTTTTT	CASSLWDRADGELFF
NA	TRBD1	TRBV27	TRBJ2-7	TGTGCCAGCGGCCGGGACAGGGGGAAAGGGGAGCAGTACTTC	CASGRDRGKGEQYF